Detailed here is one T cell receptor beta chain. Antigen unknown. The table came from immunoSEQ multiplex PCR; TCRdb's copy has only in-frame clones and leaves some out. In the table there are about 13,000 clones, around two thirds of which are singletons. The sample originates from a study of T cell repertoires in ileal Crohn's disease. Turning to the study itself: All patients had surgery for stricturing (61%) or penetrating (approximately 39%) disease. About half of patients got postoperative therapy: under twelve thiopurines, around 20 anti-TNF.

Whole-study findings and limits: The median delay to postoperative endoscopy was 6.9 months. All patients with clonality above 26.8% had endoscopic recurrence.

The CDR3 is 16 residues long. V shed 1 base and J 8 bases; nucleotides not matched to a gene: 6. Germline loops: CDR1 LGHNA, CDR2 YNFKEQ. Time point of the sample: neoterminal ileum biopsy at postoperative endoscopy, about 6 months after surgery. The sequenced sample was ileal tissue. The gene calls are TRBV4-2 and TRBJ2-2, with 11 bases identical to TRBD2. The TCR originated in an adult with Crohn's disease. CDR3: CASSQGLAGLHGELFF. DNA of the CDR3: TGTGCCAGCAGCCAAGGACTAGCGGGGTTGCATGGGGAGCTGTTTTTT.